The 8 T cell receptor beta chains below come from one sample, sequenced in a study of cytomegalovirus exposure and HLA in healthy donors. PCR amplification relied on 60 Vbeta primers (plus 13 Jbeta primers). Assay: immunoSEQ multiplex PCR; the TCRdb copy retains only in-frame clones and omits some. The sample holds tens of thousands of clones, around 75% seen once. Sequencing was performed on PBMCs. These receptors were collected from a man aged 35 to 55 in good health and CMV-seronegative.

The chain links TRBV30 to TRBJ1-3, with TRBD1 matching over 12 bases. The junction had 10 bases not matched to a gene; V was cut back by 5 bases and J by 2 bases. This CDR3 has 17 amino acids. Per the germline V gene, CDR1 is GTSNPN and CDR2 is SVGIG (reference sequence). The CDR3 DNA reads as TGTGCCTGGGCCGGGGACAGGGGGCCGAAAGCTGGAAACACCATATATTTT. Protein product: CAWAGDRGPKAGNTIYF.

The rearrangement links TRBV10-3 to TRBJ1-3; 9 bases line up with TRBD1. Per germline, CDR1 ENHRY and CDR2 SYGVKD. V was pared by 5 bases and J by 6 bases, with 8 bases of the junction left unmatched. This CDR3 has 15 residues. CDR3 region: CAISPGTGMENTIYF. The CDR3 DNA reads TGTGCCATCAGTCCCGGGACAGGGATGGAAAACACCATATATTTT.

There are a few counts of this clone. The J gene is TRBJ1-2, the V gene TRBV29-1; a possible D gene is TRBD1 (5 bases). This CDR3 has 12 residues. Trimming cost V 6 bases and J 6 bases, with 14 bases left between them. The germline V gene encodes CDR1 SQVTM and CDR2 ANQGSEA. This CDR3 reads CSVGGKADGYTF. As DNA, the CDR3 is TGCAGCGTCGGGGGTAAGGCCGATGGCTACACCTTC.

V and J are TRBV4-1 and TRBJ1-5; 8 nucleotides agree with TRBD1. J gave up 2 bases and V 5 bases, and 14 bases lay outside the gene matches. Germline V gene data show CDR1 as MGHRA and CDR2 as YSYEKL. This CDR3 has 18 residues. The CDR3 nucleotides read TGCGCCAGCAGCTCTCCCCCTGGGACAGGCGGACGCAATCAGCCCCAGCATTTT. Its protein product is CASSSPPGTGGRNQPQHF.

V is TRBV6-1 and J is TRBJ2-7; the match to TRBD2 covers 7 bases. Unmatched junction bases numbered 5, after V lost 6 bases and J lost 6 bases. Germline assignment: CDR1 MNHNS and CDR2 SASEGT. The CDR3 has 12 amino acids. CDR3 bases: TGTGCCAGCAGCCGGGGCGGGGGCGAGCAGTACTTC. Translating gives CASSRGGGEQYF.

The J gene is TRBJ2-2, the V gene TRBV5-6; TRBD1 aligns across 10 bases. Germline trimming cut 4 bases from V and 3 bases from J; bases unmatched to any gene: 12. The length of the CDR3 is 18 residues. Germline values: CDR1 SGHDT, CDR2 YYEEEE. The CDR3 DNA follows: TGTGCCAGCAGCCCCGGGACAGGGGTGTTTTGGGACACCGGGGAGCTGTTTTTT. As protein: CASSPGTGVFWDTGELFF.

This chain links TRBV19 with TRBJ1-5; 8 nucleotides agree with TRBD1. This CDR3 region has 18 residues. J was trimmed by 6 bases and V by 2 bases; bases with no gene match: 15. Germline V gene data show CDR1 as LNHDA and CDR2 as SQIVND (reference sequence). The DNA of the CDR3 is TGTGCCAGTAGTATATCACCCAGGGGGCTTCTGACTATTCAGCCCCAGCATTTT. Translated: CASSISPRGLLTIQPQHF.

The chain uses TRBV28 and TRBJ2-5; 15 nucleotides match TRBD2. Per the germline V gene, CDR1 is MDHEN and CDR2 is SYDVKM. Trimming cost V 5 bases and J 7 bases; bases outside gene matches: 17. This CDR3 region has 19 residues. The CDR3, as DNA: TGTGCCAGCAGTCCCCCGGGACTAGCGGGAGGTTCCGGTGGAGGGACCCAGTACTTC. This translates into CASSPPGLAGGSGGGTQYF. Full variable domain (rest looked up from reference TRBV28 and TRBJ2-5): DVKVTQSSRYLVKRTGEKVFLECVQDMDHENMFWYRQDPGLGLRLIYFSYDVKMKEKGDIPEGYSVSREKKERFSLILESASTNQTSMYLCASSPPGLAGGSGGGTQYFGPGTRLLVL.